This T cell receptor (beta chain) was retrieved from a study of Ad26.COV2.S vaccination and SARS-CoV-2 variants. Study-wide context: In the COV1001 trial, the donor was in the Ad26.COV2.S arm.

Sequenced by immunoSEQ multiplex PCR; TCRdb stores in-frame clones only, minus some. This sample has 500,000 or so clones; 85% to 90% occur once, and the top ten carry 2% to 3%. Trimming at V came to 3 bases and at J to 0 bases, leaving 7 bases not matched to a gene. CDR3 length equals 16 residues. Germline-derived CDR1 and CDR2 are SEHNR and FQNEAQ (reference sequence). Treatment specified: over 15 received Ad26.COV2.S at low or high dose, single or two shots; about 5 received placebo; per-sample allocation not given. Sampling was performed 63 days after the first vaccine or placebo injection. The vaccine delivered Wuhan-strain SARS-CoV-2 spike through an Ad26 vector.

This chain links TRBV7-9 with TRBJ1-1, with 7 nucleotides matching TRBD1. Source: peripheral blood, taken in a trial of Ad26.COV2.S vaccine versus placebo. This receptor was taken from a person between 18 and 59 years old who received the Ad26.COV2.S COVID-19 vaccine or a placebo. The CDR3 here is CASSFDMDRMNTEAFF. As DNA, the CDR3 is TGTGCCAGCAGCTTTGATATGGACAGGATGAACACTGAAGCTTTCTTT.